This T cell receptor beta chain stems from a study of blood T cell repertoires in COVID-19. This clone appeared once. Trimming left V 2 bases short and J 0 bases short, with 9 bases between. CDR1 LNHDA and CDR2 SQIVND come from the germline V gene (reference sequence). The CDR3 contains 15 residues. Under the authors' procedure: Scientists estimated how many nucleated cells there were by amplifying reference gene primers. The assay was immunoSEQ multiplex PCR, and TCRdb's table has in-frame clones only and misses some. The V and J calls and clone size are taken from that table; D and trimming were inferred from the DNA. The sample lists around 470,000 clones, 80% to 95% occurring once. Cohort 3 recovery required two negative PCRs, clearance, or symptom resolution.

The receptor was derived from a man aged 18 to 29 who had recovered from COVID-19. The J gene is TRBJ2-3, the V gene TRBV19, with D unresolved. Sequencing input: PBMCs or T cells enriched from blood (not recorded which). CDR3 DNA: TGTGCCAGTAGTATAAGTTCCAGTAGCACAGATACGCAGTATTTT. This gives the protein CASSISSSSTDTQYF.